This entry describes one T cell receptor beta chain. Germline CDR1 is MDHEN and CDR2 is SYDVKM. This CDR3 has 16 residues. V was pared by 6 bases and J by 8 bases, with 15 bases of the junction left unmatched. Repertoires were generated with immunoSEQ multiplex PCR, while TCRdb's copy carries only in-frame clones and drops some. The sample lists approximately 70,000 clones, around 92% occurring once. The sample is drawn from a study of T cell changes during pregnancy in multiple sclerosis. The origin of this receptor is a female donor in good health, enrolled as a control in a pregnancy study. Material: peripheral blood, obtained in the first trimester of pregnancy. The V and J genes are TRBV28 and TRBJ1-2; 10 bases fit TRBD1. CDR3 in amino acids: CASSSYTDRGRDGYTF. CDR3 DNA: TGTGCCAGCAGCTCCTATACTGACAGGGGGCGCGACGGCTACACCTTC.